This T cell receptor beta chain is drawn from a study of breast tumors, draining lymph nodes, adjacent tissues. In its sample, this clonotype was seen many times. The antigen is unknown. Whole-study findings and limits: Data only fit, rather than demonstrated, lymph node origin of most tumor T cells. Luminal-like breast cancer showed significantly higher tumor–nontumor repertoire similarity than basal-like. Most tumor T cells seemingly derive from lymph node, then expand in tumor. Compared with lymph nodes, tumors were less diverse; compared with nontumor tissue, more.

Axillary draining lymph nodes of breast cancer patients supplied the node samples. TCRdb ran MiXCR on the multiplex PCR reads and lists one entry per CDR3 protein. The sample contains 180,000 or so distinct CDR3 sequences, around 33% of which appear only once. The TCR was taken from a female donor with breast cancer. Some clones in this sample may be carry-over from other donors' samples. The sequenced material came from axillary lymph node tissue.

The chain's CDR3 is CASSSQGKVEQYF. CDR3 nucleotides: TGTGCCAGCAGCTCACAGGGGAAGGTCGAGCAGTACTTC. The chain uses TRBV11-3 and TRBJ2-7, with 7 nucleotides matching TRBD1. Trimming removed 4 bases from V and 6 bases from J; junction bases left unmatched: 6. The CDR3 spans 13 residues. The germline V gene encodes CDR1 SGHNT and CDR2 YENEEA.